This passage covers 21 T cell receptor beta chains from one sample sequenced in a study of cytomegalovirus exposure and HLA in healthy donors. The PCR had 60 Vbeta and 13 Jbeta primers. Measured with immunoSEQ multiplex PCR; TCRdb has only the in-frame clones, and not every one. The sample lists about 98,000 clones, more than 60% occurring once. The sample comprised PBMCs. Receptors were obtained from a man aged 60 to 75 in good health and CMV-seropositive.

CDR3 nucleotides: TGTGCCAGCAGCCAGAGAGTAGGGAGCGGGGAGTACAATGAGCAGTTCTTC. Amino acids: CASSQRVGSGEYNEQFF. This chain uses TRBV14 with TRBJ2-1; 7 bases align to TRBD2. V lost 3 bases and J lost 4; bases outside the gene matches: 12. The V gene's germline CDR1 is SGHDN and CDR2 FVKESK. This CDR3 region has 17 residues.

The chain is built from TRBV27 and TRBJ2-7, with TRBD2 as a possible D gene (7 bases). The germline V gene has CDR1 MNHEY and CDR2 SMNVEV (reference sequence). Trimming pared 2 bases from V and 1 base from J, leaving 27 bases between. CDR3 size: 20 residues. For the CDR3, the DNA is TGTGCCAGCAGTTTAAGGGGCGACCCCGGGCGGGGGCGCGGGTCCTACGAGCAGTACTTC. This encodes CASSLRGDPGRGRGSYEQYF.

CDR3 sequence reads: CASSLVPSGGYNEQFF. The CDR3 DNA follows: TGCGCCAGCAGCTTGGTTCCTAGCGGGGGGTACAATGAGCAGTTCTTC. The chain joins TRBV5-1 to TRBJ2-1, with 11 bases identical to TRBD2. The V segment lost 0 bases and the J segment 4 bases; nucleotides outside the gene matches: 3. From germline, CDR1 is SGHRS and CDR2 YFSETQ. There are 16 residues in the CDR3. The whole variable domain, filled in from reference TRBV5-1 and TRBJ2-1, reads KAGVTQTPRYLIKTRGQQVTLSCSPISGHRSVSWYQQTPGQGLQFLFEYFSETQRNKGNFPGRFSGRQFSNSRSEMNVSTLELGDSALYLCASSLVPSGGYNEQFFGPGTRLTVL.

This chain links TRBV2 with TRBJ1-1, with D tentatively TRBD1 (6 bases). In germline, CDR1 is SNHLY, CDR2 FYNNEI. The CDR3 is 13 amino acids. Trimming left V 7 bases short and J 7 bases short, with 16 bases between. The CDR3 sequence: CASKGDEVLEAFF. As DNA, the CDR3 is TGTGCCAGCAAGGGGGACGAGGTACTTGAAGCTTTCTTT. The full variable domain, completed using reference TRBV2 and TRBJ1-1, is EPEVTQTPSHQVTQMGQEVILRCVPISNHLYFYWYRQILGQKVEFLVSFYNNEISEKSEIFDDQFSVERPDGSNFTLKIRSTKLEDSAMYFCASKGDEVLEAFFGQGTRLTVV.

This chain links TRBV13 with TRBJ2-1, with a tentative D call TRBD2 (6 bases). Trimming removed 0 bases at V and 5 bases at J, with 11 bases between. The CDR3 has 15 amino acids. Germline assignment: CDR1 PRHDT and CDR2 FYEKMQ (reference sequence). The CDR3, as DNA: TGTGCCAGCAGCTTAGGCCTCACTAGCAACAATGAGCAGTTCTTC. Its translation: CASSLGLTSNNEQFF.

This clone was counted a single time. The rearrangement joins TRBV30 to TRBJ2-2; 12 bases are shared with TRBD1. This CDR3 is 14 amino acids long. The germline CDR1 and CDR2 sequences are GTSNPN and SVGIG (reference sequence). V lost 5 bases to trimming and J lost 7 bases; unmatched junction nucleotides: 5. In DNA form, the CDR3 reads TGTGCCTGGGACCGGGACAGGGGGCTCGGGGAGCTGTTTTTT. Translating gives CAWDRDRGLGELFF.

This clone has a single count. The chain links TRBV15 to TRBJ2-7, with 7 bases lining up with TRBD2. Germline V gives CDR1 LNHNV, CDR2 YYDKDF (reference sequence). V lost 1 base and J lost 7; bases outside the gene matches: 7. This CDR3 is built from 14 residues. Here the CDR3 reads CATSRGGGLREQYF. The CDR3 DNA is TGTGCCACCAGCAGAGGGGGGGGTCTTCGGGAGCAGTACTTC.

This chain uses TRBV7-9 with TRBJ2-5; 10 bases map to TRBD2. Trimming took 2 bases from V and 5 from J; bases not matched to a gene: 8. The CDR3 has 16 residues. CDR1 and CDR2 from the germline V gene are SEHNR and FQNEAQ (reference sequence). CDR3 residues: CASSLILAGEYETQYF. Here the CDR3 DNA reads TGTGCCAGCAGCTTAATCCTAGCGGGGGAATATGAGACCCAGTACTTC.

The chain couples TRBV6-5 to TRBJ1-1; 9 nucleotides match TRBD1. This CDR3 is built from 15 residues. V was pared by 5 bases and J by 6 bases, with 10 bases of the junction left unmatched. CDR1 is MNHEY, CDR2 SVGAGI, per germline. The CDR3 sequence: CASSQENRGLAEAFF. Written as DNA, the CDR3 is TGTGCCAGCAGTCAGGAAAACAGGGGGCTGGCTGAAGCTTTCTTT.

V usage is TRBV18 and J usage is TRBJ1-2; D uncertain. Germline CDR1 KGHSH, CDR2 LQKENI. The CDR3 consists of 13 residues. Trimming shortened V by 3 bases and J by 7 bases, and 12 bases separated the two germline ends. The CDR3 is CASSPAVESGYTF. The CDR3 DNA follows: TGTGCCAGCTCACCGGCGGTTGAGAGTGGCTACACCTTC.

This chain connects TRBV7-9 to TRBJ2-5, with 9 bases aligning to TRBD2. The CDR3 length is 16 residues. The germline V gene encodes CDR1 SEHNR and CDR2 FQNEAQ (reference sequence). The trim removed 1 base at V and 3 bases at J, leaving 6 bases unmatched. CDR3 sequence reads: CASSLGLAVGEETQYF. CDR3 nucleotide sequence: TGTGCCAGCAGCTTAGGACTAGCGGTGGGGGAAGAGACCCAGTACTTC.

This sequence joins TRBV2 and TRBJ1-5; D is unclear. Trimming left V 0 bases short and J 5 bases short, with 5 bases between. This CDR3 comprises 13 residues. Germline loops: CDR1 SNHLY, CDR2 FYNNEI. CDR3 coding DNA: TGTGCCAGCAGTGAAGCATTCTATCAGCCCCAGCATTTT. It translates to CASSEAFYQPQHF.

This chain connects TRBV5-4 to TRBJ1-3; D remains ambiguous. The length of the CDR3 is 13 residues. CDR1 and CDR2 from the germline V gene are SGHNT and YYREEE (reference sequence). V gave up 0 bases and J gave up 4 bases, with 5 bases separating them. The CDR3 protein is CASSLGGGNTIYF. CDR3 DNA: TGTGCCAGCAGCTTGGGAGGGGGAAACACCATATATTTT.

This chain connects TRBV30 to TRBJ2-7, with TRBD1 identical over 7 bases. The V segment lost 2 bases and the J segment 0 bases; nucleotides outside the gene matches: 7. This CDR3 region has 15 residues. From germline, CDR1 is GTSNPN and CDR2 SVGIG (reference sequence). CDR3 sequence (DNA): TGTGCCTGGAGTCCCGGGACAGTGAGCTCCTACGAGCAGTACTTC. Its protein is CAWSPGTVSSYEQYF.

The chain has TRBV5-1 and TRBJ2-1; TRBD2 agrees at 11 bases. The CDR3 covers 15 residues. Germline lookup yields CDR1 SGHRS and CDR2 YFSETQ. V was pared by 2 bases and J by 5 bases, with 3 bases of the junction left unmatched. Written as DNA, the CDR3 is TGCGCCAGCAGCTTTGCTAGCGGGGGGCACAATGAGCAGTTCTTC. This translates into CASSFASGGHNEQFF. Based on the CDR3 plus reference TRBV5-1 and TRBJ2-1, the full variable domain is KAGVTQTPRYLIKTRGQQVTLSCSPISGHRSVSWYQQTPGQGLQFLFEYFSETQRNKGNFPGRFSGRQFSNSRSEMNVSTLELGDSALYLCASSFASGGHNEQFFGPGTRLTVL.

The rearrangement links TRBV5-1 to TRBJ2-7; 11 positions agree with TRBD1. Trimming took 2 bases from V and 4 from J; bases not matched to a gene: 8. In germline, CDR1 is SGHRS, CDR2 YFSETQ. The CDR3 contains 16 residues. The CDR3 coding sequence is TGCGCCAGCAGCTTATCTCCGGGACAGGGGGTGTACGAGCAGTACTTC. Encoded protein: CASSLSPGQGVYEQYF.

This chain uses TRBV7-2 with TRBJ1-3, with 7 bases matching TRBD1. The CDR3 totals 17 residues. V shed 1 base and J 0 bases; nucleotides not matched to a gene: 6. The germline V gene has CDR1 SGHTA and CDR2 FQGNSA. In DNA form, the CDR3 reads TGTGCCAGCAGCTTAGGGCCAGGGGGGAGCTCTGGAAACACCATATATTTT. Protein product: CASSLGPGGSSGNTIYF. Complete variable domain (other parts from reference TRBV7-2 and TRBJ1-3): GAGVSQSPSNKVTEKGKDVELRCDPISGHTALYWYRQSLGQGLEFLIYFQGNSAPDKSGLPSDRFSAERTGGSVSTLTIQRTQQEDSAVYLCASSLGPGGSSGNTIYFGEGSWLTVV.

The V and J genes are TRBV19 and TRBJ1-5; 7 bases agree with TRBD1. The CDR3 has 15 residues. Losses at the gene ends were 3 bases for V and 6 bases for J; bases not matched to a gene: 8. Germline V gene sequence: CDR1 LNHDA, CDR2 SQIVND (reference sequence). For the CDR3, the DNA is TGTGCCAGTAGTATGGGCCAGGGGGTAGGTCAGCCCCAGCATTTT. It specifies CASSMGQGVGQPQHF.

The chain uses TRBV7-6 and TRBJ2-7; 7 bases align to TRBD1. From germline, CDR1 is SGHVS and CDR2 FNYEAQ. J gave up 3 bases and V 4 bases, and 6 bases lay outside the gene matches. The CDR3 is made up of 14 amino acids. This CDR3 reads CASSSGGIGYEQYF. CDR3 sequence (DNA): TGTGCCAGCAGCTCAGGGGGAATCGGCTACGAGCAGTACTTC.

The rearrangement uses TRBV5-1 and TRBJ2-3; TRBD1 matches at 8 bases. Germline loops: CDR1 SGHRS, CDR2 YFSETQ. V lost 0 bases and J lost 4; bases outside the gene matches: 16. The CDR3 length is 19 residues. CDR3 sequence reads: CASSLGIYRGILHPDTQYF. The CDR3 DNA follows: TGCGCCAGCAGCTTGGGAATTTACAGGGGGATCCTGCACCCAGATACGCAGTATTTT.

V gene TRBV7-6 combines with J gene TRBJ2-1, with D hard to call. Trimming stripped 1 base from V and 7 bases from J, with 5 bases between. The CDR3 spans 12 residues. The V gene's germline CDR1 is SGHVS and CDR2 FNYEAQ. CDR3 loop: CASSLDRNEQFF. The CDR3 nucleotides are TGTGCCAGCAGCTTAGACAGAAATGAGCAGTTCTTC.